This TCR beta chain was found in a study of T cells after posttransplantation cyclophosphamide. About this clone: Its target is unknown.

Control samples came 1 year after myeloablative marrow transplants with methotrexate plus calcineurin inhibitor. The repertoire was sequenced with immunoSEQ multiplex PCR; TCRdb's copy has only in-frame clones and lacks some. The table lists about 14,000 clones, about four fifths of them singletons. Notes on the study in general: Blood and skin or GI T cell repertoires showed limited TRB overlap. Donor-recipient repertoire similarity was low at 1-2 months, rising over year one.

V lost 1 base, J lost 5 bases, and 9 bases lay in between. Germline assignment: CDR1 SGHTA and CDR2 FQGNSA. The CDR3 totals 15 residues. The sample in question was PBMCs, obtained roughly 57 weeks after allogeneic stem cell transplant with calcineurin inhibitor and methotrexate. This chain links TRBV7-2 with TRBJ1-6; perhaps TRBD1 as D (6 bases). This receptor was taken from a male patient younger than 30 who received an allogeneic stem cell transplant from a related donor, was CMV-positive, and had no GVHD. Some T cells may be graft donor cells. The CDR3 DNA follows: TGTGCCAGCAGCTTAGGACAGGTGAATAATTCACCCCTCCACTTT. Amino acid sequence: CASSLGQVNNSPLHF.